The source of this T cell receptor (beta chain) is a study of technical replicates of blood from a few donors (dated by TCRdb to the late 2010s). The method behind the library was the immunoSEQ multiplex PCR assay. Drawn from immuneACCESS, this table holds only the in-frame rearrangements with V and J called that TCRdb kept. Clones are partly lost; checked studies trace under half to an unresolved V gene and leave the rest unexplained. This sample lists 50,000 to 70,000 clones; around 93% were detected once. The ten largest clonotypes hold 4% to 4.5% of the sample. About this clone itself: Its antigen is currently not known. The record has no base qualities; no much larger clone is one base away.

What was sequenced was PBMCs. This receptor was taken from a human donor in good health. Some clones in this sample may be carry-over from other donors' samples.

The CDR3 here reads CASSVVASGSTDTQYF. Here is the DNA: TGTGCCAGCAGCGTAGTGGCTAGCGGGAGTACAGATACGCAGTATTTT. The chain uses TRBV9 and TRBJ2-3, and 10 junction bases match TRBD2. Per the germline V gene, SGDLS is the CDR1 and YYNGEE is the CDR2. From V the trimming removes 0 bases and from J it removes 3 bases, while the gene matches leave 4 bases of the junction unaccounted for. Spanning cysteine to phenylalanine, the CDR3 consists of 16 amino acids. Just the 48-base CDR3 DNA is kept, in frame starting at base 1.